The 10 T cell receptor beta chains below all came from one sample that was sequenced in a study of cytomegalovirus exposure and HLA in healthy donors (dated by TCRdb to about 2017). Library construction relied on the immunoSEQ multiplex PCR assay. The multiplex PCR relied on a mix of 60 forward primers for TCR Vbeta segments and 13 reverse primers for TCR Jbeta segments. This immuneACCESS table, as held by TCRdb, lists in-frame sequences with V and J called but not all clones. Of the missing ones, under half trace to an unresolved V gene in checked studies; the others have no known cause. Here the sample has some 150,000 clones; roughly 79% occur a single time. The ten largest clonotypes hold around 14% of the sample. Sequenced material: PBMCs. The receptors shown here come from a woman in her forties or fifties in good health and CMV-seronegative.

The rearrangement joins TRBV19 to TRBJ1-1; D possibly corresponds to TRBD1 (6 bases). V was cut by 5 bases and J by 1 base, with 17 bases left in between. CDR1 LNHDA and CDR2 SQIVND come from the germline V gene (reference sequence). The CDR3 is made up of 16 amino acids. The CDR3 region is CASSRGGQHQNTEAFF. In DNA, the CDR3 is TGTGCCAGTAGTCGTGGGGGCCAGCACCAGAACACTGAAGCTTTCTTT.

The chain joins TRBV7-2 to TRBJ1-4; D may be TRBD1 (5 bases). V lost 2 bases and J 8 bases, leaving 12 bases between the germline ends. The CDR3 loop spans 14 amino acids. Germline loops: CDR1 SGHTA, CDR2 FQGNSA. CDR3 amino acids: CASSLSQGREKLFF. Written as DNA, the CDR3 is TGTGCCAGCAGCTTATCCCAGGGCCGGGAAAAACTGTTTTTT.

This clone was observed a handful of times. Relative to the germline gene, one junction end is altered; a read error may explain this. This chain joins TRBV10-3 and TRBJ2-2; the D is unclear. Germline-derived CDR1 and CDR2 are ENHRY and SYGVKD. The CDR3 length is 13 residues. CDR3 region: CAISQSNPGELFF. CDR3 coding DNA: TGTGCCATCAGTCAGTCTAATCCCGGGGAGCTGTTTTTT.

This rearrangement joins TRBV19 to TRBJ1-5; D gene unclear. Trimming cost V 0 bases and J 3 bases, with 15 bases left between them. The CDR3 consists of 17 residues. The germline V gene has CDR1 LNHDA and CDR2 SQIVND (reference sequence). CDR3 loop: CASSIEEARKTNQPQHF. In DNA form, the CDR3 reads TGTGCCAGTAGTATAGAAGAGGCAAGAAAGACCAATCAGCCCCAGCATTTT.

The chain carries TRBV29-1 and TRBJ2-5; D is possibly TRBD1 (5 bases). The germline V gene encodes CDR1 SQVTM and CDR2 ANQGSEA. The germline V and J ends were trimmed by 3 bases and 5 bases, with 7 bases remaining between them. The CDR3 sequence is 11 residues long. The CDR3 nucleotides read TGCAGCGTTGAGCCAGGGGAGACCCAGTACTTC. Its protein product is CSVEPGETQYF. Together with reference TRBV29-1 and TRBJ2-5, the CDR3 gives the full variable domain: SAVISQKPSRDICQRGTSLTIQCQVDSQVTMMFWYRQQPGQSLTLIATANQGSEATYESGFVIDKFPISRPNLTFSTLTVSNMSPEDSSIYLCSVEPGETQYFGPGTRLLVL.

The genes are TRBV28 and TRBJ1-5, with unresolved D. Trimming stripped 1 base from V and 0 bases from J, with 13 bases between. In germline, CDR1 is MDHEN, CDR2 SYDVKM. This CDR3 comprises 17 residues. The CDR3 bases are TGTGCCAGCAGTTTATTTTACTCAGGATTTAGCAATCAGCCCCAGCATTTT. Encoded protein: CASSLFYSGFSNQPQHF.

The V call is TRBV15, the J call TRBJ1-1; the match to TRBD1 covers 8 bases. The V segment lost 2 bases and the J segment 9 bases; nucleotides outside the gene matches: 11. Germline V gene sequence: CDR1 LNHNV, CDR2 YYDKDF (reference sequence). There are 15 residues in the CDR3. Written as DNA, the CDR3 is TGTGCCACCAGCAGACCCTCTAGGGGACAGGCTAAAGCTTTCTTT. This encodes CATSRPSRGQAKAFF.

The genes are TRBV4-1 and TRBJ2-5; unclear D gene. Trimming cost V 1 base and J 6 bases, with 9 bases left between them. The CDR3 consists of 13 residues. CDR1 is MGHRA and CDR2 is YSYEKL in the germline V gene. CDR3 in amino acids: CASSQGSDQTQYF. DNA for the CDR3: TGCGCCAGCAGCCAAGGGAGTGACCAGACCCAGTACTTC.

The rearrangement links TRBV7-9 to TRBJ2-5; D is ambiguous. The CDR3 is 11 amino acids. Germline loops: CDR1 SEHNR, CDR2 FQNEAQ (reference sequence). The ends were cut back, 4 bases at V and 11 bases at J, with 11 bases in the middle. CDR3 protein: CASSSSNEQYF. CDR3 in DNA: TGTGCCAGCAGCTCCTCTAATGAGCAGTACTTC.

The chain employs TRBV5-1 and TRBJ1-4, with D unresolved. Germline CDR1 and CDR2: SGHRS and YFSETQ. This CDR3 comprises 15 residues. The germline V and J ends were trimmed by 0 bases and 4 bases, with 10 bases remaining between them. CDR3 sequence reads: CASSLDGFGNEKLFF. DNA of the CDR3: TGCGCCAGCAGCTTGGACGGGTTCGGTAATGAAAAACTGTTTTTT.